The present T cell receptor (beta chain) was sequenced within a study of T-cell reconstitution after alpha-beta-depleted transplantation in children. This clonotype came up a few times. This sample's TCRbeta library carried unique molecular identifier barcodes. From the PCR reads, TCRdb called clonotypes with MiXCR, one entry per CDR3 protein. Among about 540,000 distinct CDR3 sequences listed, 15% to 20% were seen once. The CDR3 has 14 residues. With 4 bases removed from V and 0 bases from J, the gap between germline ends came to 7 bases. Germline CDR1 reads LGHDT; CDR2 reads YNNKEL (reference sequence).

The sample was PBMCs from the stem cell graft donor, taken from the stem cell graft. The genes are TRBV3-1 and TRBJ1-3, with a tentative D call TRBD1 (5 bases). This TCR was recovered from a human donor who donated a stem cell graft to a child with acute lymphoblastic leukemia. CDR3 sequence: CASSRQNSGNTIYF. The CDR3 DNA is TGTGCCAGCAGCCGACAGAACTCTGGAAACACCATATATTTT.